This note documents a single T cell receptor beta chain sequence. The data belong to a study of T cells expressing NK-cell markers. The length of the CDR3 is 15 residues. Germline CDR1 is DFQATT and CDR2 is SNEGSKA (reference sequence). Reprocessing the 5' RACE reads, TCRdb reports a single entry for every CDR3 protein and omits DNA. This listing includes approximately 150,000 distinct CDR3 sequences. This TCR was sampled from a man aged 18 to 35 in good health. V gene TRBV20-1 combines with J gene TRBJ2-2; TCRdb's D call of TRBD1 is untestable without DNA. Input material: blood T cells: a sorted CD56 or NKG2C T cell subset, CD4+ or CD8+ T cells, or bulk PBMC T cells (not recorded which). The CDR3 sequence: CSARRDRLNTGELFF.